Each of the 18 T cell receptor beta chains below was sequenced from the same sample in a study of T-cell reconstitution after alpha-beta-depleted transplantation in children. TCRbeta library construction was performed incorporating unique molecular identifiers. From the PCR reads, TCRdb called clonotypes with MiXCR, one entry per CDR3 protein. Counted here are 540,000 or so distinct CDR3 sequences, roughly 23% occurring once; the ten biggest clones make up 11% to 15%. The sequencing used PBMCs, mostly from graft donor cells, collected 360 days after TCRalphabeta/CD19-depleted stem cell transplant. The receptor set was obtained from a boy under two years old who had a stem cell transplant for acute myeloid leukemia, so the T cells may come from the graft donor.

Concerning this clonotype: One base away lies a much larger clone, so this may be a sequencing read error. The J gene is TRBJ2-3, the V gene TRBV7-9; perhaps TRBD2 as D (5 bases). Germline V gene sequence: CDR1 SEHNR, CDR2 FQNEAQ (reference sequence). The CDR3 has 14 amino acids. Trimming took 5 bases from V and 2 from J, leaving 11 bases between them. The CDR3 sequence: CASSREGYTDTQYF. The CDR3 DNA follows: TGTGCCAGCAGCCGAGAGGGCTACACAGATACGCAGTATTTT. Filled out from reference TRBV7-9 and TRBJ2-3, the complete variable domain reads DTGVSQNPRHKITKRGQNVTFRCDPISEHNRLYWYRQTLGQGPEFLTYFQNEAQLEKSRLLSDRFSAERPKGSFSTLEIQRTEQGDSAMYLCASSREGYTDTQYFGPGTRLTVL.

This clonotype was observed a few times. The chain is built from TRBV9 and TRBJ2-7; 7 bases line up with TRBD1. Germline CDR1 is SGDLS and CDR2 is YYNGEE. The CDR3 loop spans 15 amino acids. J gave up 3 bases and V 3 bases, and 9 bases lay outside the gene matches. In nucleotides, the CDR3 is TGTGCCAGCAGCGGGAGCCGGGACAGAATCTACGAGCAGTACTTC. This codes for CASSGSRDRIYEQYF.

The V call is TRBV12-3 or TRBV12-4, the J call TRBJ1-5; unclear D gene. The CDR3 spans 15 residues. Trimming removed 3 bases at V and 2 bases at J, with 11 bases between. The CDR3 DNA reads TGTGCCAGCAGTTTCAAGGAGGGTGGCAATCAGCCCCAGCATTTT. Its protein is CASSFKEGGNQPQHF.

The chain uses TRBV18 and TRBJ1-1; possible D gene TRBD1, 5 bases. The CDR3 runs 13 residues. The germline V and J ends were trimmed by 6 bases and 4 bases, with 12 bases remaining between them. Per the germline V gene, CDR1 is KGHSH and CDR2 is LQKENI. The CDR3 spells CASSPDIFTEAFF. The CDR3 DNA reads as TGTGCCAGCTCCCCGGACATCTTCACTGAAGCTTTCTTT.

This clonotype was detected ten times or more. The V and J genes are TRBV6-5 and TRBJ2-1; TRBD2 agrees at 7 bases. J gave up 9 bases and V 0 bases, and 5 bases lay outside the gene matches. The CDR3 sequence is 14 residues long. Germline V gives CDR1 MNHEY, CDR2 SVGAGI. For the CDR3, the DNA is TGTGCCAGCAGTTACTCTGGGGGGAGGGGTGAGCAGTTCTTC. Translated: CASSYSGGRGEQFF.

This CDR3 reads CASSQVPNNNYGYTF. The CDR3 DNA sequence: TGCGCCAGCAGCCAAGTGCCCAATAATAACTATGGCTACACCTTC. The chain is built from TRBV4-1 and TRBJ1-2, with no clear D. Germline values: CDR1 MGHRA, CDR2 YSYEKL. The CDR3 totals 15 residues. V dropped 1 base and J dropped 1 base, with 10 bases sitting between them.

This chain joins TRBV20-1 and TRBJ2-5, with TRBD1 matching over 7 bases. From germline, CDR1 is DFQATT and CDR2 SNEGSKA (reference sequence). After removal of 6 bases from V and 5 bases from J, the junction contained 18 bases not matched to a gene. The CDR3 is 16 residues long. The CDR3 DNA sequence: TGCAGTGCCGGTTTTCAAGGGGGCGCGAGGTTTGAGACCCAGTACTTC. It encodes CSAGFQGGARFETQYF.

The chain employs TRBV4-3 and TRBJ2-2; 7 positions match TRBD2. CDR1 is LGHNA and CDR2 is YSLEER in the germline V gene. This CDR3 is 15 amino acids long. After removal of 0 bases from V and 6 bases from J, the junction contained 4 bases not matched to a gene. For the CDR3, the DNA is TGCGCCAGCAGCCAAGATCCGGCGGGAGCCGGGGAGCTGTTTTTT. It specifies CASSQDPAGAGELFF.

This chain joins TRBV29-1 and TRBJ1-2, with D possibly being TRBD1 (6 bases). The germline V gene encodes CDR1 SQVTM and CDR2 ANQGSEA. The CDR3 contains 17 residues. The V gene lost 4 bases and the J gene lost 0 bases, with 21 bases spanning the gap. As DNA, the CDR3 is TGCAGCGTTGGAGAGTGGTGGGGGCCCGCAGCTAACTATGGCTACACCTTC. This codes for CSVGEWWGPAANYGYTF.

This clonotype appeared many times. The CDR3 DNA reads as TGTGCCAGCAGCTTGGTCGCAGGGCCAAGTTCACCCCTCCACTTT. Translating it yields CASSLVAGPSSPLHF. V usage is TRBV5-5 and J usage is TRBJ1-6; D is possibly TRBD1 (5 bases). Germline lookup yields CDR1 SGHKS and CDR2 YYEKEE (reference sequence). The V and J ends lost 0 bases and 9 bases respectively, with 13 bases between them. The CDR3 loop spans 15 amino acids. The complete variable domain, with remaining parts taken from reference TRBV5-5 and TRBJ1-6, reads DAGVTQSPTHLIKTRGQQVTLRCSPISGHKSVSWYQQVLGQGPQFIFQYYEKEERGRGNFPDRFSARQFPNYSSELNVNALLLGDSALYLCASSLVAGPSSPLHFGNGTRLTVT.

The rearrangement joins TRBV6-1 to TRBJ2-1, with D perhaps TRBD1 (6 bases). The V gene's germline CDR1 is MNHNS and CDR2 SASEGT. V dropped 4 bases and J dropped 0 bases, with 16 bases sitting between them. CDR3 length equals 17 residues. CDR3 in amino acids: CASSAKIGQSSYNEQFF. CDR3 coding DNA: TGTGCCAGCAGTGCCAAAATCGGACAGAGCTCCTACAATGAGCAGTTCTTC.

V usage is TRBV28 and J usage is TRBJ1-5; D is unresolved. The germline V and J ends were trimmed by 5 bases and 6 bases, with 17 bases remaining between them. The CDR3 has 15 residues. Germline CDR1 MDHEN, CDR2 SYDVKM. The CDR3: CASSLQDGYIQPQHF. DNA for the CDR3: TGTGCCAGCAGTCTTCAGGACGGTTACATTCAGCCCCAGCATTTT.

CDR3 bases: TGTGCCAGCAGCTTTGGACACCCCTACGAGCAGTACGTC. This translates into CASSFGHPYEQYV. The V gene is TRBV12-3 or TRBV12-4, the J gene TRBJ2-7, with D perhaps matching TRBD1 (5 bases). Trimming pared 6 bases from V and 2 bases from J, leaving 11 bases between. This CDR3 is 13 amino acids long.

This clonotype occurred many times. V is TRBV20-1 and J is TRBJ1-1; 8 bases map to TRBD1. CDR3 length: 11 amino acids. The germline CDR1 and CDR2 sequences are DFQATT and SNEGSKA (reference sequence). V dropped 3 bases and J dropped 8; count of bases not matched to a gene: 2. As DNA, the CDR3 is TGCAGTGCTAGTTGGGACAGGGAAGCTTTCTTT. This codes for CSASWDREAFF.

The V gene is TRBV27, the J gene TRBJ2-7; perhaps TRBD1 as D (6 bases). The CDR3 loop spans 13 amino acids. CDR1 is MNHEY, CDR2 SMNVEV, per germline (reference sequence). V was pared by 3 bases and J by 4 bases, with 10 bases between. CDR3 coding DNA: TGTGCCAGCAGTTTGGGACACCAATACGAGCAGTACTTC. This codes for CASSLGHQYEQYF.

The rearrangement joins TRBV7-7 to TRBJ1-1; D is undetermined. The CDR3 runs 14 residues. Germline assignment: CDR1 SSHAT and CDR2 FNYEAQ (reference sequence). V was trimmed by 5 bases and J by 3 bases, leaving 13 bases between them. The CDR3 coding sequence is TGTGCCAGCAGCACCCGTAGGAAGGACACTGAAGCTTTCTTT. Amino acids: CASSTRRKDTEAFF.

This clonotype was seen ten or more times. In nucleotides, the CDR3 is TGTGCCAGCAGTTCCTCCTCAGGGGCGGCCCTAGGGTATCAGCCCCAGCATTTT. It yields the protein CASSSSSGAALGYQPQHF. The chain recombines TRBV28 with TRBJ1-5; tentative D call: TRBD1 (6 bases). Per germline, CDR1 MDHEN and CDR2 SYDVKM. V was trimmed by 4 bases and J by 5 bases, leaving 24 bases between them. The CDR3 is made up of 18 amino acids.

The chain joins TRBV20-1 to TRBJ2-3; TRBD2 matches 10 bases. The V gene end was trimmed by 6 bases and the J gene end by 4 bases; junction bases not matched to a gene: 7. Per the germline V gene, CDR1 is DFQATT and CDR2 is SNEGSKA (reference sequence). The CDR3 runs to 14 residues. The DNA for the CDR3 is TGCAGTGCCTCAGCGGGGGGGCTCTCAGATACGCAGTATTTT. Its protein product is CSASAGGLSDTQYF.